A single sample gave rise to the 28 T cell receptor beta chains below, sequenced in a study of cytomegalovirus exposure and HLA in healthy donors. PCR used 60 Vbeta primers and 13 Jbeta primers. Assay used: immunoSEQ multiplex PCR; TCRdb lists only in-frame clones, some missing. The sample holds some 96,000 clones, 65% to 85% seen once. Material for sequencing was PBMCs. Receptor source: a woman aged 55-70 years in good health and CMV-seropositive.

The chain carries TRBV7-2 and TRBJ1-1; possibly TRBD1 for D (6 bases). Trimming removed 4 bases from V and 5 bases from J, with 11 bases in between. CDR1 is SGHTA, CDR2 FQGNSA, per germline. This CDR3 is built from 13 residues. The CDR3 spells CASSSQGWTEAFF. CDR3 in DNA: TGTGCCAGCAGCTCACAGGGATGGACTGAAGCTTTCTTT.

V gene TRBV7-6 combines with J gene TRBJ2-3, with 10 bases fitting TRBD2. The CDR3 extends over 14 amino acids. Germline V gives CDR1 SGHVS, CDR2 FNYEAQ. J gave up 5 bases and V 1 base, and 0 bases lay outside the gene matches. DNA of the CDR3: TGTGCCAGCAGCTTAGGACTAGCGGGAGATACGCAGTATTTT. It encodes CASSLGLAGDTQYF.

V is TRBV7-9 and J is TRBJ2-7; 7 bases map to TRBD2. The V gene end was trimmed by 5 bases and the J gene end by 7 bases; junction bases not matched to a gene: 14. This CDR3 spans 15 amino acids. Germline-derived CDR1 and CDR2 are SEHNR and FQNEAQ (reference sequence). The CDR3 nucleotides are TGTGCCAGCAGCCCGCGGGGGACCTCTACCCTGGAGCAGTACTTC. It translates to CASSPRGTSTLEQYF.

CDR3 coding DNA: TGTGCCAGCAGTCCGTCCGGGGGGGCTAATGAAAAACTGTTTTTT. Encoded protein: CASSPSGGANEKLFF. The chain couples TRBV28 to TRBJ1-4; D may be TRBD1 (5 bases). Trimming removed 5 bases at V and 3 bases at J, with 13 bases between. Germline V CDR1 and CDR2: MDHEN, SYDVKM. This CDR3 has 15 residues.

This clone was counted a single time. The genes are TRBV6-1 and TRBJ2-5, with TRBD2 identical over 9 bases. The J call may be wrong; the DNA end is better matched by TRBJ2-7. CDR1 is MNHNS, CDR2 SASEGT, per germline. The CDR3 totals 14 residues. The CDR3 bases are TGTGCCAGCAATCGCGGGGGGGAGGTCCACGAGCAGTACTTC. Its translation is CASNRGGEVHEQYF.

The chain uses TRBV12-5 and TRBJ2-1; D may be TRBD2 (6 bases). V lost 7 bases and J 8 bases, leaving 21 bases between the germline ends. CDR1 and CDR2 (germline): LGHNT, FRNRAP. This CDR3 has 15 residues. The CDR3 sequence is CASANWGETRDEQFF. The DNA of the CDR3 is TGTGCTAGTGCCAACTGGGGGGAGACCAGGGATGAGCAGTTCTTC. The full variable domain, completed using reference TRBV12-5 and TRBJ2-1, is DARVTQTPRHKVTEMGQEVTMRCQPILGHNTVFWYRQTMMQGLELLAYFRNRAPLDDSGMPKDRFSAEMPDATLATLKIQPSEPRDSAVYFCASANWGETRDEQFFGPGTRLTVL.

This clone was seen only a few times. The junction does not match germline at one end; this may be a read error. This chain uses TRBV5-1 with TRBJ1-1; D gene unclear. The germline V gene encodes CDR1 SGHRS and CDR2 YFSETQ. The CDR3 is 13 residues long. As DNA, the CDR3 is TGCGCCAACAGCTTGAACAGGAACACTGAAGCTTTCTTT. Protein product: CANSLNRNTEAFF.

This chain uses TRBV15 with TRBJ2-6, with 10 bases that match TRBD1. The CDR3 is made up of 17 amino acids. Per germline, CDR1 LNHNV and CDR2 YYDKDF (reference sequence). The V gene end was trimmed by 3 bases and the J gene end by 4 bases; junction bases not matched to a gene: 6. The CDR3, as DNA: TGTGCCACCAGCAGTCGGAGACAGGGGGCGGGGGCCAACGTCCTGACTTTC. This codes for CATSSRRQGAGANVLTF.

The gene calls are TRBV18 and TRBJ1-5, with 8 bases aligning to TRBD1. Unmatched junction bases numbered 14, after V lost 1 base and J lost 6 bases. Germline V gives CDR1 KGHSH, CDR2 LQKENI. The CDR3 totals 18 residues. Here the CDR3 reads CASSPQQNTGGKGQPQHF. DNA of the CDR3: TGTGCCAGCTCACCACAACAAAATACAGGGGGTAAGGGTCAGCCCCAGCATTTT.

The chain combines TRBV27 with TRBJ1-2; D remains ambiguous. Germline-derived CDR1 and CDR2 are MNHEY and SMNVEV (reference sequence). The V gene lost 2 bases and the J gene lost 8 bases, with 18 bases spanning the gap. The CDR3 extends over 15 amino acids. The CDR3 sequence: CASSLEEGSLSGYTF. CDR3 sequence (DNA): TGTGCCAGCAGTTTAGAGGAGGGCTCCTTGAGCGGCTACACCTTC.

The rearrangement uses TRBV11-2 and TRBJ1-3; D remains ambiguous. Trimming shortened V by 5 bases and J by 3 bases, and 17 bases separated the two germline ends. The germline CDR1 and CDR2 sequences are SGHAT and FQNNGV. This CDR3 region has 16 residues. The CDR3 DNA sequence: TGTGCCAGCAGCCTTAGGAGGGCGGGGAATGGAAACACCATATATTTT. It yields the protein CASSLRRAGNGNTIYF.

This clone has just a few counts. The rearrangement links TRBV2 to TRBJ2-1; 12 bases are a match to TRBD2. Germline loops: CDR1 SNHLY, CDR2 FYNNEI. This CDR3 is built from 13 residues. The V segment lost 5 bases and the J segment 9 bases; nucleotides outside the gene matches: 2. The CDR3 DNA is TGTGCCAGCAGTAGGACTAGCGGGACTGAGCAGTTCTTC. Residues: CASSRTSGTEQFF.

J is TRBJ2-4 and V is TRBV7-2; a weak D match, TRBD1 (6 bases). In germline, CDR1 is SGHTA, CDR2 FQGNSA. The CDR3 loop spans 14 amino acids. V lost 2 bases, J lost 7 bases, and 12 bases lay in between. CDR3 coding DNA: TGTGCCAGCAGCTTACCAGGGGTGGTGAACATTCAGTACTTC. The encoded protein is CASSLPGVVNIQYF.

Only one count was recorded for this clone. The V and J genes are TRBV19 and TRBJ2-7; possible D gene TRBD2, 5 bases. Trimming shortened V by 4 bases and J by 4 bases, and 11 bases separated the two germline ends. Looked up from germline, CDR1 is LNHDA and CDR2 is SQIVND (reference sequence). This CDR3 region has 13 residues. This CDR3 reads CASSRLAEYEQYF. The CDR3 DNA reads as TGTGCCAGTAGTAGGCTAGCAGAATACGAGCAGTACTTC.

This clone was seen only a few times. The rearrangement links TRBV18 to TRBJ1-2; 7 bases are a match to TRBD1. CDR1 is KGHSH and CDR2 is LQKENI in the germline V gene. This CDR3 is built from 14 residues. V lost 5 bases to trimming and J lost 4 bases; unmatched junction nucleotides: 7. CDR3 nucleotides: TGTGCCAGCTCAACGACAGGGATTAGCTATGGCTACACCTTC. Its protein is CASSTTGISYGYTF.

In its sample, this clone was seen a few times. In DNA, the CDR3 is TGTGCCAGCAGCTTACAGGGTAGTGGCACTGAAGCTTTCTTT. Translation: CASSLQGSGTEAFF. This chain connects TRBV7-9 to TRBJ1-1; tentatively, D is TRBD1 (5 bases). This CDR3 is 14 amino acids long. Germline loops: CDR1 SEHNR, CDR2 FQNEAQ (reference sequence). Trimming removed 2 bases at V and 4 bases at J, with 11 bases between. The full variable domain, its missing parts supplied by reference TRBV7-9 and TRBJ1-1, is DTGVSQNPRHKITKRGQNVTFRCDPISEHNRLYWYRQTLGQGPEFLTYFQNEAQLEKSRLLSDRFSAERPKGSFSTLEIQRTEQGDSAMYLCASSLQGSGTEAFFGQGTRLTVV.

Regarding this clone: One end of the junction is discordant with germline, which a read error may explain. The chain couples TRBV7-7 to TRBJ2-2, with TRBD2 identical over 10 bases. CDR1 is SSHAT and CDR2 is FNYEAQ in the germline V gene (reference sequence). The CDR3 runs to 17 residues. The CDR3 DNA follows: TGTGCTAGCAGCCCCACAGCGGGAGGGGAGAACGCCGGGGAGCTGTTTTTT. Its protein is CASSPTAGGENAGELFF.

This clone was seen a single time. V usage is TRBV6-5 and J usage is TRBJ2-7; 10 nucleotides agree with TRBD1. Germline CDR1 reads MNHEY; CDR2 reads SVGAGI. The CDR3 totals 15 residues. V trimming: 3 bases; J trimming: 2 bases; junction bases outside the gene matches: 4. The CDR3 DNA reads as TGTGCCAGCAGTTATACCGGGACAGGGGCCTACGAGCAGTACTTC. It is translated as CASSYTGTGAYEQYF.

V and J are TRBV14 and TRBJ2-3; D ambiguous. This CDR3 is built from 15 residues. V lost 1 base, J lost 2 bases, and 10 bases lay in between. From germline, CDR1 is SGHDN and CDR2 FVKESK. The CDR3 DNA reads TGTGCCAGCAGCCAAGGGCTCTGGCACACAGATACGCAGTATTTT. Protein: CASSQGLWHTDTQYF.

This clone was counted once. The chain links TRBV18 to TRBJ2-5; a possible D gene is TRBD2 (6 bases). CDR1 is KGHSH, CDR2 LQKENI, per germline. V lost 3 bases and J 1 base, leaving 18 bases between the germline ends. CDR3 length equals 17 residues. The CDR3 loop reads CASSPKLSSVSQETQYF. As DNA, the CDR3 is TGTGCCAGCTCACCTAAGTTGTCTAGCGTAAGCCAAGAGACCCAGTACTTC.

For the CDR3, the DNA is TGTGCCAGCAGCTTCGGACTAGCGGGCTCCTACAATGAGCAGTTCTTC. It codes for CASSFGLAGSYNEQFF. The genes are TRBV5-5 and TRBJ2-1; 11 bases agree with TRBD2. With 2 bases clipped from V and 0 bases from J, the junction kept 1 base outside the gene matches. CDR3 length: 16 residues. Germline-derived CDR1 and CDR2 are SGHKS and YYEKEE (reference sequence).

This clone was seen a few times. CDR3: CASSGVGGSSYGYTF. The CDR3 DNA reads TGTGCCAGCAGCGGTGTAGGCGGGTCCTCGTATGGCTACACCTTC. The genes are TRBV9 and TRBJ1-2; D remains ambiguous. Germline V gene sequence: CDR1 SGDLS, CDR2 YYNGEE. The CDR3 sequence is 15 residues long. V gave up 3 bases and J gave up 5 bases, with 17 bases separating them.

The chain links TRBV7-2 to TRBJ2-7; D gene uncertain. The CDR3 length is 13 residues. V lost 5 bases to trimming and J lost 3 bases, with 11 bases between them. Germline V lookup: CDR1 SGHTA, CDR2 FQGNSA. The CDR3 loop reads CASSEIFSYEQYF. The DNA of the CDR3 is TGTGCCAGCAGCGAGATCTTTAGCTACGAGCAGTACTTC.

This chain uses TRBV2 with TRBJ1-5; D unclear. Trimming shortened V by 2 bases and J by 0 bases, and 14 bases separated the two germline ends. CDR1 and CDR2 (germline): SNHLY, FYNNEI. The CDR3 runs to 17 residues. The CDR3 DNA sequence: TGTGCCAGCAGTGAATCTGGGCCGACATATAGCAATCAGCCCCAGCATTTT. Translated: CASSESGPTYSNQPQHF. Full variable domain (rest looked up from reference TRBV2 and TRBJ1-5): EPEVTQTPSHQVTQMGQEVILRCVPISNHLYFYWYRQILGQKVEFLVSFYNNEISEKSEIFDDQFSVERPDGSNFTLKIRSTKLEDSAMYFCASSESGPTYSNQPQHFGDGTRLSIL.

This clone has a handful of counts. V usage is TRBV5-1 and J usage is TRBJ1-1; D call uncertain. The length of the CDR3 is 16 residues. Between the trimmed V and J ends, which lost 0 bases and 1 base, there was a span of 13 bases. Germline V lookup: CDR1 SGHRS, CDR2 YFSETQ. CDR3 amino acids: CASSLGGLGRNTEAFF. CDR3 sequence (DNA): TGCGCCAGCAGCTTGGGGGGTTTAGGGAGGAACACTGAAGCTTTCTTT.

This chain joins TRBV29-1 and TRBJ2-3, with TRBD2 identical over 7 bases. Germline V gives CDR1 SQVTM, CDR2 ANQGSEA. CDR3 length equals 13 residues. J gave up 0 bases and V 4 bases, and 1 base lay outside the gene matches. This CDR3 reads CSVGLASTDTQYF. DNA of the CDR3: TGCAGCGTTGGACTAGCTAGCACAGATACGCAGTATTTT.

Comments on this clone: A read error may produce the germline difference seen at one junction end. This chain uses TRBV7-9 with TRBJ2-1; TRBD2 aligns across 14 bases. This CDR3 spans 19 amino acids. CDR1 and CDR2 from the germline V gene are SEHNR and FQNEAQ (reference sequence). The CDR3, as DNA: TGTTCCAGCAGCTTTGGGACTAGCGGGAGTTGGCGAAGATACAATGAGCAGTTCTTC. Protein product: CSSSFGTSGSWRRYNEQFF.

J is TRBJ2-4 and V is TRBV7-9; 7 nucleotides agree with TRBD2. CDR1 SEHNR and CDR2 FQNEAQ come from the germline V gene (reference sequence). The CDR3 runs 16 residues. J gave up 3 bases and V 4 bases, and 9 bases lay outside the gene matches. The CDR3 coding sequence is TGTGCCAGCAGCTCCTTGGAGCGGGATGTCAAAAACATTCAGTACTTC. This gives the protein CASSSLERDVKNIQYF.